The following is a TCR beta chain sequence with its context. This record belongs to a study of blood T cell repertoires in COVID-19. Background on the study: Specimens from acute and convalescent COVID-19 originated in the United States, Italy and Spain.

How the authors handled the data: Estimated nucleated cell counts came from reference gene primer amplification. TCRdb's copy holds only in-frame clones and misses some; the assay was immunoSEQ multiplex PCR. V and J calls and clone size are those listed in that table; D and trimming were worked out from the DNA. Of about 140,000 clones in the sample, more than 65% were seen once. With 1 base removed from V and 12 bases from J, the gap between germline ends came to 9 bases. Germline assignment: CDR1 LGHDT and CDR2 YNNKEL (reference sequence). CDR3 size: 12 residues. Sequencing used peripheral blood. V gene TRBV3-1 (or the pseudogene TRBV3-2) combines with J gene TRBJ1-4; a weak D match, TRBD1 (6 bases). This TCR came from a human donor in a cohort sampled during active COVID-19. The CDR3 sequence: CASSQGGPQLFF. In DNA form, the CDR3 reads TGTGCCAGCAGCCAAGGGGGGCCCCAACTGTTTTTT.